The T cell receptor beta chain under discussion was sequenced for a study of identical twins. TCRdb analysed the 5' RACE reads with MiXCR anew, one entry per CDR3 protein. There are around 1.7 million distinct CDR3 sequences in the sample; about 32% occur only once, and about 0.3% lies in the top ten. This clonotype came up a few times. CDR1 and CDR2 (germline): GTSNPN, SVGIG (reference sequence). The length of the CDR3 is 14 residues. J is TRBJ2-4 and V is TRBV30; the D gene is possibly TRBD2 (5 bases). The specimen sequenced was cord blood. This sequence was found in a newborn girl in good health. CDR3 sequence reads: CARGSTLAKNIQYF. The CDR3 DNA sequence: TGTGCTCGAGGGTCCACCCTAGCCAAAAACATTCAGTACTTC.